Following are 23 T cell receptor beta chains from one sample sequenced in a study of T-cell memory formation after mild COVID-19. Via MiXCR, TCRdb re-called the 5' RACE reads, giving one row per CDR3 protein. The sample consists of under 200,000 distinct CDR3 sequences, around 10% of them appearing once. Sequences were obtained from PBMCs or a T cell subset sorted from them (not recorded which). Every receptor here comes from a man aged 18 to 29 who had mild COVID-19 (a few samples of this study predate the infection). Cell type and time point are not known.

The genes are TRBV12-3 or TRBV12-4 and TRBJ1-5; D gene ambiguous. The CDR3 runs to 13 residues. Trimming took off 3 bases at V and 5 bases at J, with 8 bases between the two ends. The DNA for the CDR3 is TGTGCCAGCAGTTTCGACTGGGATCAGCCCCAGCATTTT. Its translation: CASSFDWDQPQHF.

This chain joins TRBV20-1 and TRBJ2-3; the D is unclear. Germline V gives CDR1 DFQATT, CDR2 SNEGSKA (reference sequence). Trimming removed 3 bases at V and 0 bases at J, with 13 bases between. The CDR3 covers 15 residues. CDR3 protein: CSASVLPASTDTQYF. For the CDR3, the DNA is TGCAGTGCTAGTGTCCTACCGGCAAGCACAGATACGCAGTATTTT.

This clonotype appeared a few times. The rearrangement joins TRBV5-1 to TRBJ2-5; possibly TRBD1 for D (5 bases). CDR1 is SGHRS and CDR2 is YFSETQ in the germline V gene. The CDR3 covers 14 residues. V was pared by 1 base and J by 4 bases, with 11 bases between. As DNA, the CDR3 is TGCGCCAGCAGCTTGTTCCAGGGTGGAGAGACCCAGTACTTC. It translates to CASSLFQGGETQYF.

There are a few counts of this clonotype. The rearrangement uses TRBV20-1 and TRBJ2-5, with 11 bases that match TRBD2. The CDR3 extends over 15 amino acids. V dropped 6 bases and J dropped 1; count of bases not matched to a gene: 7. Germline CDR1 is DFQATT and CDR2 is SNEGSKA (reference sequence). CDR3 residues: CSAWNSGGVQETQYF. CDR3 bases: TGCAGTGCGTGGAATAGCGGGGGGGTCCAAGAGACCCAGTACTTC.

This clonotype was counted at least ten times. The CDR3 is CASSPRVQRGTDTQYF. CDR3 in DNA: TGTGCCAGCAGCCCCCGAGTCCAGCGGGGGACAGATACGCAGTATTTT. The V and J genes are TRBV7-2 and TRBJ2-3; 8 bases map to TRBD2. The trim removed 5 bases at V and 3 bases at J, leaving 10 bases unmatched. This CDR3 is 16 amino acids long. CDR1 is SGHTA and CDR2 is FQGNSA in the germline V gene.

The chain carries TRBV6-5 and TRBJ2-1; a weak D match, TRBD1 (7 bases). Germline values: CDR1 MNHEY, CDR2 SVGAGI. This CDR3 region has 15 residues. Trimming pared 6 bases from V and 9 bases from J, leaving 21 bases between. CDR3 residues: CASRHDREVGLEQFF. The CDR3 region has the DNA TGTGCCAGCAGACACGACAGGGAGGTGGGTCTTGAGCAGTTCTTC.

This chain links TRBV12-3 or TRBV12-4 with TRBJ1-1; no definite D call. The CDR3 totals 15 residues. Trimming took off 6 bases at V and 7 bases at J, with 21 bases between the two ends. The CDR3 coding sequence is TGTGCCAGCAGCCTTTCCGTGACAAAAGGAGTTGAAGCTTTCTTT. Its protein product is CASSLSVTKGVEAFF.

This clonotype was counted between two and nine times. The chain links TRBV4-1 to TRBJ1-6; D is possibly TRBD1 (5 bases). V shed 2 bases and J shed 9 bases, with 11 bases lying between them. The length of the CDR3 is 14 residues. CDR1 is MGHRA, CDR2 YSYEKL, per germline. This CDR3 is CASSQTRGSSPLHF. Here the CDR3 DNA reads TGCGCCAGCAGCCAAACTAGGGGAAGTTCACCCCTCCACTTT.

This clonotype was picked up a small number of times. The chain employs TRBV6-5 and TRBJ2-7; weak D call: TRBD2 (5 bases). The CDR3 runs to 14 residues. The germline V and J ends were trimmed by 0 bases and 3 bases, with 9 bases remaining between them. Per germline, CDR1 MNHEY and CDR2 SVGAGI. The CDR3 DNA follows: TGTGCCAGCAGTTACTCTCCGGGGTTCTACGAGCAGTACGTC. The encoded protein is CASSYSPGFYEQYV.

Only a few counts were recorded for this clonotype. The chain carries TRBV5-6 and TRBJ2-5; 7 bases align to TRBD2. The CDR3 runs 15 residues. Trimming at V came to 1 base and at J to 5 bases, leaving 8 bases not matched to a gene. The germline gives CDR1 SGHDT, CDR2 YYEEEE. This CDR3 reads CASSLWGGSWETQYF. In DNA, the CDR3 is TGTGCCAGCAGCTTGTGGGGGGGATCCTGGGAGACCCAGTACTTC.

The CDR3 is CASSTRWGAGNSVAYEQYV. CDR3 sequence (DNA): TGTGCCAGCAGTACCCGGTGGGGGGCTGGAAACTCTGTCGCCTACGAGCAGTACGTC. This chain links TRBV28 with TRBJ2-7; D tentatively fits TRBD1 or TRBD2 (6 bases each). CDR3 length: 19 amino acids. Trimming cost V 5 bases and J 2 bases, with 28 bases left between them. Germline CDR1 reads MDHEN; CDR2 reads SYDVKM.

In this sample, this clonotype turned up a few times. The V call is TRBV3-1, the J call TRBJ1-5; no clear D gene. CDR3 length equals 13 residues. CDR1 is LGHDT, CDR2 YNNKEL, per germline (reference sequence). Trimming removed 2 bases from V and 5 bases from J, with 7 bases in between. The CDR3: CASSQFKDQPQHF. Here the CDR3 DNA reads TGTGCCAGCAGCCAATTTAAGGATCAGCCCCAGCATTTT.

This clonotype has just a few counts. The CDR3 region has the DNA TGTGCCAGCAGCTTGAGACAGGGGGCCAGTTCACCCCTCCACTTT. Its protein is CASSLRQGASSPLHF. The chain couples TRBV5-6 to TRBJ1-6; TRBD1 aligns across 10 bases. V lost 1 base to trimming and J lost 9 bases; unmatched junction nucleotides: 4. Looked up from germline, CDR1 is SGHDT and CDR2 is YYEEEE. The CDR3 covers 15 residues.

This clonotype came up many times. V is TRBV10-1 and J is TRBJ1-1, with D unresolved. Trimming removed 4 bases at V and 1 base at J, with 7 bases between. There are 13 residues in the CDR3. Germline V gene data show CDR1 as WNHNN and CDR2 as SYGVQD (reference sequence). The CDR3 loop is CASSAQTNTEAFF. The CDR3 coding sequence is TGCGCCAGCAGTGCACAGACGAACACTGAAGCTTTCTTT.

This clonotype has only a few counts. The genes are TRBV29-1 and TRBJ1-1; D gene uncertain. Between the trimmed V and J ends, which lost 0 bases and 0 bases, there was a span of 8 bases. The V gene's germline CDR1 is SQVTM and CDR2 ANQGSEA. The CDR3 runs to 14 residues. This CDR3 reads CSVEDRVMNTEAFF. The CDR3 DNA reads TGCAGCGTTGAAGATCGTGTCATGAACACTGAAGCTTTCTTT.

This clonotype has only a few counts. The rearrangement links TRBV5-1 to TRBJ2-3; 11 positions agree with TRBD2. The CDR3 consists of 16 residues. Germline values: CDR1 SGHRS, CDR2 YFSETQ. The J segment lost 0 bases and the V segment lost 4 bases, leaving 4 bases of the junction unmatched. CDR3 in amino acids: CASSDGTSGSTDTQYF. The CDR3 DNA follows: TGCGCCAGCAGCGACGGGACTAGCGGAAGCACAGATACGCAGTATTTT.

This chain connects TRBV6-5 to TRBJ1-1; possibly TRBD1 for D (5 bases). There are 13 residues in the CDR3. Germline V gene sequence: CDR1 MNHEY, CDR2 SVGAGI. Between the trimmed V and J ends, which lost 7 bases and 7 bases, there was a span of 16 bases. In DNA, the CDR3 is TGTGCCAGCATGACGGTGGGGCAGGGTGAAGCTTTCTTT. Its protein product is CASMTVGQGEAFF.

This clonotype was found a few times. The chain links TRBV5-6 to TRBJ2-7; TRBD2 might be the D (6 bases). Looked up from germline, CDR1 is SGHDT and CDR2 is YYEEEE. Trimming removed 5 bases from V and 2 bases from J, with 11 bases in between. This CDR3 region has 13 residues. The CDR3 bases are TGTGCCAGCAGTCGGAGGGGCACCTACGAGCAGTACGTC. Its translation: CASSRRGTYEQYV.

This clonotype has more than one count but fewer than ten. The V gene is TRBV6-5, the J gene TRBJ2-2; D may be TRBD1 or TRBD2 (5 bases each). V was trimmed by 2 bases and J by 4 bases, leaving 11 bases between them. Germline CDR1 reads MNHEY; CDR2 reads SVGAGI. The CDR3 has 15 amino acids. Here the CDR3 DNA reads TGTGCCAGCAGTTACGAGGGGACCCGCACCGGGGAGCTGTTTTTT. Translation gives CASSYEGTRTGELFF.

This clonotype occurred a few times. The gene calls are TRBV20-1 and TRBJ1-2; TRBD1 matches 8 bases. The trim removed 1 base at V and 5 bases at J, leaving 6 bases unmatched. CDR3 size: 14 residues. Germline CDR1 and CDR2: DFQATT and SNEGSKA (reference sequence). The CDR3 DNA follows: TGCAGTGCTAGAGTACGGCAGGGGGCGTATGGCTACACCTTC. Its protein product is CSARVRQGAYGYTF.

The chain employs TRBV7-9 and TRBJ2-3; D is ambiguous. V lost 5 bases to trimming and J lost 6 bases, with 15 bases between them. The CDR3 runs to 14 residues. The germline CDR1 and CDR2 sequences are SEHNR and FQNEAQ (reference sequence). For the CDR3, the DNA is TGTGCCAGCAGCGTCGCCACTCCCGGGGATACGCAGTATTTT. Translating it yields CASSVATPGDTQYF.

Here the CDR3 DNA reads TGCGCCAGCAGCCTTAGGGACATCTACGAGCAGTACGTC. Translation: CASSLRDIYEQYV. The V call is TRBV4-1, the J call TRBJ2-7; D is perhaps TRBD1 (6 bases). Germline V gives CDR1 MGHRA, CDR2 YSYEKL. CDR3 size: 13 residues. V was trimmed by 4 bases and J by 3 bases, leaving 10 bases between them.

The V gene is TRBV2, the J gene TRBJ2-2; D possibly corresponds to TRBD1 (5 bases). Germline CDR1 and CDR2: SNHLY and FYNNEI. Trimming pared 3 bases from V and 6 bases from J, leaving 8 bases between. CDR3 length: 13 amino acids. This CDR3 is CASSETAAGELFF. In DNA, the CDR3 is TGTGCCAGCAGTGAGACAGCCGCCGGGGAGCTGTTTTTT.